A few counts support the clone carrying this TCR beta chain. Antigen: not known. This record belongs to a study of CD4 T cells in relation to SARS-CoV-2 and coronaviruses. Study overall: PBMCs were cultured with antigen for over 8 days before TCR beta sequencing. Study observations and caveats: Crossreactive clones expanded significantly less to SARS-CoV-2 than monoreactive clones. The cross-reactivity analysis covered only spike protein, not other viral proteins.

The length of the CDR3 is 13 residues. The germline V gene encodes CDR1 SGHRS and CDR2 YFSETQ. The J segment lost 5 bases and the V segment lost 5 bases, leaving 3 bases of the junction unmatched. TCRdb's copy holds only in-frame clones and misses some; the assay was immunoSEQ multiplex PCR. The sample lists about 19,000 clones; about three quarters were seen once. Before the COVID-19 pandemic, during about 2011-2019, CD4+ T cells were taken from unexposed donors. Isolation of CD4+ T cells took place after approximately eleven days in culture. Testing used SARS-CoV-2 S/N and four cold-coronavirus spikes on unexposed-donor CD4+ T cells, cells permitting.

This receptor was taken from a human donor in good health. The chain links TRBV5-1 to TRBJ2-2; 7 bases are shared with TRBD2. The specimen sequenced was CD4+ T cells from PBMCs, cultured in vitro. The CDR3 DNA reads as TGCGCCAGCAGAGTCGGGGGGACCGGGGAGCTGTTTTTT. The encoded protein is CASRVGGTGELFF.